This TCR beta chain appears in the sequencing data of a study of T cell responses to AZD1222 COVID-19 vaccine. TCRdb's table, derived via immunoSEQ multiplex PCR, lists solely in-frame clones and lacks some. The sample contains some 80,000 clones, around 89% of which appear only once. The germline gives CDR1 ENHRY, CDR2 SYGVKD. The CDR3 is 14 residues long. J gave up 4 bases and V 4 bases, and 2 bases lay outside the gene matches. The sequence was obtained from an adult who received the MenACWY meningococcal vaccine as a control. The sequences come from peripheral blood, collected 28 days after the second dose of the MenACWY control vaccine. V and J are TRBV10-3 and TRBJ2-2; 8 bases fit TRBD1. CDR3 bases: TGTGCCATCAGTGTACAGGGGGGCACCGGGGAGCTGTTTTTT. Its translation is CAISVQGGTGELFF.